Following are 2 T cell receptor beta chains from one sample sequenced in a study of CD8 T cells in ankylosing spondylitis. Study outcomes and limitations: For ankylosing spondylitis blood, a TCR beta motif of seven to nine highly homologous variants appeared characteristic.

Their antigens are not known. TCRdb reprocessed the 5' RACE reads with MiXCR, giving one entry per CDR3 protein. The sample contains about 480,000 distinct CDR3 sequences, more than 15% of which appear only once. The specimen sequenced was blood, either unsorted or a sorted T cell fraction (not recorded which). These receptors all come from a male donor with ankylosing spondylitis.

The chain uses TRBV15 and TRBJ2-5; TRBD1 matches 7 bases. Germline V gives CDR1 LNHNV, CDR2 YYDKDF (reference sequence). The CDR3 runs to 14 residues. V shed 3 bases and J 1 base; nucleotides not matched to a gene: 2. The CDR3 is CATSRGQRQETQYF. The CDR3 DNA sequence: TGTGCCACCAGCAGGGGACAGCGCCAAGAGACCCAGTACTTC.

This clonotype came up many times. This chain joins TRBV9 and TRBJ2-1; 8 bases line up with TRBD2. This CDR3 comprises 15 residues. Trimming removed 4 bases from V and 7 bases from J; junction bases left unmatched: 10. Germline CDR1 is SGDLS and CDR2 is YYNGEE. The CDR3 nucleotides are TGTGCCAGCAGCAACCGGGGGGGCCTGGGAAATGAGCAGTTCTTC. It codes for CASSNRGGLGNEQFF. Using reference TRBV9 and TRBJ2-1 for the parts outside the CDR3, the full variable domain is DSGVTQTPKHLITATGQRVTLRCSPRSGDLSVYWYQQSLDQGLQFLIQYYNGEERAKGNILERFSAQQFPDLHSELNLSSLELGDSALYFCASSNRGGLGNEQFFGPGTRLTVL.